This TCR beta chain stems from a study of blood T cell repertoires in COVID-19. Only in-frame clones appear in the TCRdb table, and some are missing; sequencing was by immunoSEQ multiplex PCR. The table records 150,000 to 200,000 clones, about 86% of them present only once. Per germline, CDR1 GTSNPN and CDR2 SVGIG (reference sequence). J lost 3 bases, V lost 5 bases, and 3 bases had no gene match. The CDR3 loop spans 12 amino acids. The J gene is TRBJ2-7, the V gene TRBV30; 8 bases align to TRBD2. Sequencing was performed on peripheral blood. The sequence was collected from a man aged 50-60 years with active or convalescent COVID-19. The CDR3 here is CAWAGLGYEQYF. As DNA, the CDR3 is TGTGCCTGGGCGGGACTAGGCTACGAGCAGTACTTC.